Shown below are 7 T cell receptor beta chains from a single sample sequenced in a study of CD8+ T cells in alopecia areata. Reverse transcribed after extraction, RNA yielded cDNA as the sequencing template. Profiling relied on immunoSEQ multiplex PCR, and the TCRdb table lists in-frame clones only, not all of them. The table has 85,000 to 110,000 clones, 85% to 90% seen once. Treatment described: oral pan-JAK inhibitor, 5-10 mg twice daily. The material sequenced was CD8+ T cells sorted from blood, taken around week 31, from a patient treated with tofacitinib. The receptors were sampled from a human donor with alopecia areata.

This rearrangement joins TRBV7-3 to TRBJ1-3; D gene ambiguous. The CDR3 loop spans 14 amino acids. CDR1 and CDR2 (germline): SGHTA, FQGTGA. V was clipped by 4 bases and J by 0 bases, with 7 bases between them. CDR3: CASSSRHSGNTIYF. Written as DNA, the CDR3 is TGTGCCAGCAGCTCGAGACACTCTGGAAACACCATATATTTT.

CDR3 protein: CASSDWGTEAFF. The CDR3 region has the DNA TGTGCCAGCAGTGATTGGGGAACTGAAGCTTTCTTT. The V and J genes are TRBV6-5 and TRBJ1-1; unclear D gene. CDR3 length: 12 residues. CDR1 MNHEY and CDR2 SVGAGI come from the germline V gene. Trimming took 5 bases from V and 5 from J, leaving 9 bases between them.

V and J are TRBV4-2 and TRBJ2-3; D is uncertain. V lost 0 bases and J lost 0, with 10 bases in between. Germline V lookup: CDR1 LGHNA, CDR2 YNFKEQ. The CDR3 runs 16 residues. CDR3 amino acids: CASSQEVGSSTDTQYF. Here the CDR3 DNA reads TGTGCCAGCAGCCAAGAGGTTGGGTCTAGCACAGATACGCAGTATTTT.

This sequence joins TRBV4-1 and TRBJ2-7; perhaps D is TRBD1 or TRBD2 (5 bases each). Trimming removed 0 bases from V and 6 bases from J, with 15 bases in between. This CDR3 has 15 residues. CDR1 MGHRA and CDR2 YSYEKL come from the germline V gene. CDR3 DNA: TGCGCCAGCAGCCAAGACCACTCCCTGAGGGGCGAGCAGTACTTC. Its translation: CASSQDHSLRGEQYF.

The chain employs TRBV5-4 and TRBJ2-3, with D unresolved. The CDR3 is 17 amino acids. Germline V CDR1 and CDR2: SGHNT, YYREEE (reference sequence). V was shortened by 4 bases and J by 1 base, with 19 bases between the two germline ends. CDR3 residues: CASSLPRPGVGTDTQYF. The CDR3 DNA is TGTGCCAGCAGCCTCCCGAGACCCGGAGTGGGCACAGATACGCAGTATTTT.

The CDR3 region has the DNA TGTGCCAGCAGTTCCTCGGACCGACGTTGGACCCAGTACTTC. This codes for CASSSSDRRWTQYF. This rearrangement joins TRBV27 to TRBJ2-5; D call uncertain. This CDR3 has 14 residues. Trimming left V 4 bases short and J 7 bases short, with 16 bases between. Germline CDR1 reads MNHEY; CDR2 reads SMNVEV (reference sequence).

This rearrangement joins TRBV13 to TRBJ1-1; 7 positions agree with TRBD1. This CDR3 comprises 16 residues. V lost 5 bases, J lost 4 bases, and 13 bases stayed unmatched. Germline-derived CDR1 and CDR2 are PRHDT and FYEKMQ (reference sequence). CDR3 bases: TGTGCCAGCAGCCCAGGGACAGTGGAGGAGGCCACTGAAGCTTTCTTT. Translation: CASSPGTVEEATEAFF.